This record looks at one TCR beta chain sequence and its context. The antigen is not known. Over 18 months, lack of ophthalmopathy progression marked Graves' hyperthyroidism as stable. This entry belongs to a study of T cells in Graves' hyperthyroidism and ophthalmopathy. General study findings and limits: In the analysis, a 13 V-J model separated ophthalmopathy from stable hyperthyroidism. Most thyroid clonotypes that were expanded above 0.001 also turned up in blood. The model identified upcoming ophthalmopathy a median approximately six months ahead of onset.

V dropped 3 bases and J dropped 9; count of bases not matched to a gene: 7. Germline V gene sequence: CDR1 MNHEY, CDR2 SMNVEV (reference sequence). The CDR3 has 15 residues. Amplification yielded TCR beta CDR3 regions, with RNA transcripts as the source. Researchers ran a first-round RT-PCR on the TCR CDR3 using the HTBI primer set. TCRdb itself ran the multiplex PCR reads through MiXCR, one entry per CDR3 protein. The profile shows approximately 370,000 distinct CDR3 sequences, about 15% of them singletons. This TCR derives from a woman aged 30 to 39 with Graves' hyperthyroidism. The sequenced material came from blood. The chain employs TRBV27 and TRBJ2-1, with 11 nucleotides matching TRBD1. CDR3 protein: CASSFGTGGSGEQFF. The CDR3 nucleotides are TGTGCCAGCAGTTTCGGGACAGGGGGATCAGGTGAGCAGTTCTTC.